What follows are 18 T cell receptor beta chains derived from one specimen sequenced in a study of T-cell memory formation after mild COVID-19. TCRdb reanalysed the 5' RACE reads using MiXCR and keeps one entry per CDR3 protein. Of more than 400,000 distinct CDR3 sequences in the sample, 15% to 20% were seen once. Sequences were obtained from PBMCs or a T cell subset sorted from them (not recorded which). Every receptor here comes from an adult woman who had mild COVID-19 (a few samples of this study predate the infection). Cell type and time point are not known.

There are a few counts of this clonotype. The V call is TRBV7-9, the J call TRBJ1-4; TRBD1 aligns across 9 bases. This CDR3 is 15 amino acids long. The germline CDR1 and CDR2 sequences are SEHNR and FQNEAQ (reference sequence). V was clipped by 1 base and J by 7 bases; unmatched bases: 4. Here the CDR3 reads CASSLGTGAAEKLFF. The CDR3 DNA reads as TGTGCCAGCAGCTTAGGGACAGGGGCTGCTGAAAAACTGTTTTTT.

In its sample, this clonotype was seen many times. The chain uses TRBV5-1 and TRBJ2-1; TRBD1 aligns across 9 bases. Germline CDR1 is SGHRS and CDR2 is YFSETQ. With V trimmed by 5 bases and J by 7 bases, 4 bases remained unmatched. The CDR3 sequence is 13 residues long. In DNA form, the CDR3 reads TGCGCCAGCAGTCGTGGACAGGGGAATGAGCAGTTCTTC. Amino acid sequence: CASSRGQGNEQFF.

This clonotype was seen at least ten times. The genes are TRBV9 and TRBJ1-5, with 8 bases fitting TRBD1. Germline V gene sequence: CDR1 SGDLS, CDR2 YYNGEE. This CDR3 comprises 15 residues. V shed 2 bases and J 6 bases; nucleotides not matched to a gene: 7. The CDR3 coding sequence is TGTGCCAGCAGCGTTGGACAGGGTTTCAGTCAGCCCCAGCATTTT. Translation: CASSVGQGFSQPQHF.

The V call is TRBV20-1, the J call TRBJ2-7, with 9 bases aligning to TRBD1. The CDR3 covers 14 residues. Germline V gives CDR1 DFQATT, CDR2 SNEGSKA (reference sequence). Unmatched junction bases numbered 8, after V lost 3 bases and J lost 5 bases. The CDR3 protein is CSARPGQGINEQYF. The CDR3 DNA follows: TGCAGTGCTAGGCCGGGACAGGGTATTAACGAGCAGTACTTC.

This clonotype has a count of ten or more. This chain uses TRBV18 with TRBJ1-1; D possibly corresponds to TRBD1 (5 bases). This CDR3 has 13 amino acids. Between the trimmed V and J ends, which lost 6 bases and 1 base, there was a span of 9 bases. Germline V CDR1 and CDR2: KGHSH, LQKENI. This CDR3 is CASSTQANTEAFF. The CDR3 bases are TGTGCCAGCTCTACACAGGCGAACACTGAAGCTTTCTTT.

The chain is built from TRBV18 and TRBJ2-6; D is ambiguous. Trimming took off 3 bases at V and 6 bases at J, with 12 bases between the two ends. The CDR3 extends over 15 amino acids. Germline V lookup: CDR1 KGHSH, CDR2 LQKENI. DNA of the CDR3: TGTGCCAGCTCACCGGGCGTAGTGACGGCCAACGTCCTGACTTTC. Protein product: CASSPGVVTANVLTF.

The genes are TRBV21-1 and TRBJ2-7. TRBV21-1 is reported as a pseudogene. CDR3 length equals 11 residues. As DNA, the CDR3 is TGTGCCAGCAGCAAGGTTTGCGAGCAGTACTTC. Protein product: CASSKVCEQYF.

This clonotype was seen a handful of times. This rearrangement joins TRBV27 to TRBJ1-2; 8 positions match TRBD1. Trimming took 1 base from V and 4 from J; bases not matched to a gene: 17. Looked up from germline, CDR1 is MNHEY and CDR2 is SMNVEV (reference sequence). The CDR3 extends over 19 amino acids. CDR3 DNA: TGTGCCAGCAGTTTATATTCTTCCCCCCTGGACAGGGCCAGCTATGGCTACACCTTC. This sequence encodes CASSLYSSPLDRASYGYTF.

This rearrangement joins TRBV29-1 to TRBJ2-5, with 7 nucleotides matching TRBD2. V dropped 5 bases and J dropped 6; count of bases not matched to a gene: 15. This CDR3 comprises 15 residues. The germline V gene has CDR1 SQVTM and CDR2 ANQGSEA. This CDR3 is CSVKLVGLVGQTQYF. The CDR3 DNA reads as TGCAGCGTTAAATTGGTAGGACTAGTTGGGCAGACCCAGTACTTC.

The rearrangement links TRBV3-1 to TRBJ2-1; TRBD2 might be the D (5 bases). V lost 1 base, J lost 7 bases, and 14 bases lay in between. CDR1 LGHDT and CDR2 YNNKEL come from the germline V gene (reference sequence). The CDR3 spans 15 residues. CDR3 sequence: CASSQGAVRRNEQFF. The CDR3 DNA reads TGTGCCAGCAGCCAAGGGGCCGTGAGGAGGAATGAGCAGTTCTTC.

This clonotype was detected once. The V and J genes are TRBV18 and TRBJ1-5; D is unclear. Trimming shortened V by 1 base and J by 0 bases, and 10 bases separated the two germline ends. The CDR3 runs to 16 residues. CDR1 is KGHSH and CDR2 is LQKENI in the germline V gene. CDR3 DNA: TGTGCCAGCTCACCACAGGGTTTCGATAGCAATCAGCCCCAGCATTTT. Its translation is CASSPQGFDSNQPQHF.

This clonotype was seen repeatedly, ten times or more. The chain couples TRBV5-1 to TRBJ2-5; TRBD1 matches at 10 bases. V dropped 3 bases and J dropped 4; count of bases not matched to a gene: 3. CDR3 length: 14 amino acids. Per germline, CDR1 SGHRS and CDR2 YFSETQ. Here the CDR3 reads CASSSGQGGETQYF. The CDR3 DNA follows: TGCGCCAGCAGCTCCGGACAGGGGGGAGAGACCCAGTACTTC.

The rearrangement links TRBV5-4 to TRBJ2-1, with 7 bases aligning to TRBD2. J lost 2 bases, V lost 6 bases, and 11 bases had no gene match. CDR1 and CDR2 (germline): SGHNT, YYREEE (reference sequence). The CDR3 totals 16 residues. CDR3 DNA sequence: TGTGCCAGCACCCCCCGGGGCGGGGGACCCTACAATGAGCAGTTCTTC. Amino acids: CASTPRGGGPYNEQFF. Using reference TRBV5-4 and TRBJ2-1 for the parts outside the CDR3, the full variable domain is ETGVTQSPTHLIKTRGQQVTLRCSSQSGHNTVSWYQQALGQGPQFIFQYYREEENGRGNFPPRFSGLQFPNYSSELNVNALELDDSALYLCASTPRGGGPYNEQFFGPGTRLTVL.

The J gene is TRBJ1-5, the V gene TRBV3-1; 7 nucleotides align to TRBD1. Looked up from germline, CDR1 is LGHDT and CDR2 is YNNKEL (reference sequence). CDR3 size: 15 residues. Trimming cost V 5 bases and J 4 bases; bases outside gene matches: 8. CDR3: CASSLTGFGNQPQHF. Written as DNA, the CDR3 is TGTGCCAGCAGCTTGACAGGGTTCGGGAATCAGCCCCAGCATTTT.

With respect to this clonotype: This clone may be a read error of a much larger clone one base away. The CDR3 spells CASSYSGDRADEQYF. The CDR3 nucleotides are TGCGCCAGCAGCTATTCCGGGGACAGGGCGGACGAGCAGTACTTC. The V gene is TRBV5-1, the J gene TRBJ2-7; 9 bases map to TRBD1. J was trimmed by 5 bases and V by 3 bases; bases with no gene match: 9. From germline, CDR1 is SGHRS and CDR2 YFSETQ. The CDR3 extends over 15 amino acids.

The chain recombines TRBV7-8 with TRBJ1-1; D is possibly TRBD1 (6 bases). Trimming removed 3 bases at V and 3 bases at J, with 11 bases between. Germline V gene lookup returns CDR1 SGHVS and CDR2 FQNEAQ. This CDR3 has 14 residues. CDR3 sequence: CASSFWTDDTEAFF. The CDR3 bases are TGTGCCAGCAGCTTCTGGACAGATGACACTGAAGCTTTCTTT.

This clonotype was detected only a few times. V and J are TRBV7-2 and TRBJ2-7; 8 bases match TRBD2. Germline CDR1 is SGHTA and CDR2 is FQGNSA. V lost 0 bases to trimming and J lost 0 bases; unmatched junction nucleotides: 7. The CDR3 contains 17 residues. CDR3 protein: CASSLAWSSGYSYEQYF. The CDR3 region has the DNA TGTGCCAGCAGCTTAGCGTGGTCTAGCGGGTACTCCTACGAGCAGTACTTC.

The DNA for the CDR3 is TGTGCCAGCAGCCCCGGGGCACTAGCCCACGAGCAGTACTTC. It encodes CASSPGALAHEQYF. The chain combines TRBV7-9 with TRBJ2-7; D possibly corresponds to TRBD2 (6 bases). CDR1 is SEHNR and CDR2 is FQNEAQ in the germline V gene (reference sequence). The CDR3 extends over 14 amino acids. V was pared by 5 bases and J by 5 bases, with 16 bases between.